A single sample is the source of the 16 T cell receptor beta chains below, sequenced in a study of shared clonotypes between healthy human individuals. In the naive CD8 group, cells lacked CD45RO and were positively selected for CCR7, so terminally differentiated effector memory CD45RA+ cells were left out. TCRdb keeps only in-frame clones here, not all; method: immunoSEQ multiplex PCR. The sample includes roughly 1,800,000 clones, roughly 94% of them seen just once. Sequenced sample: naive CD8+ T cells sorted from blood. The receptor set was obtained from a man aged 18 to 30 in good health.

The rearrangement links TRBV6-5 to TRBJ1-1; unclear D gene. Germline lookup yields CDR1 MNHEY and CDR2 SVGAGI. Deletions cut 0 bases from V and 0 bases from J, with 11 bases between. This CDR3 has 16 amino acids. The CDR3: CASSYSSRGMNTEAFF. Written as DNA, the CDR3 is TGTGCCAGCAGTTACTCGAGCCGGGGTATGAACACTGAAGCTTTCTTT.

The chain links TRBV6-6 to TRBJ2-7; tentatively, D is TRBD2 (7 bases). The CDR3 sequence is 16 residues long. The germline V gene encodes CDR1 MNHNY and CDR2 SVGAGI (reference sequence). Trimming cost V 0 bases and J 2 bases, with 14 bases left between them. The CDR3 loop is CASSYSGGARTYEQYF. Here the CDR3 DNA reads TGTGCCAGCAGTTACTCGGGGGGGGCGCGCACCTACGAGCAGTACTTC.

The chain has TRBV27 and TRBJ2-5; 9 nucleotides agree with TRBD1. The CDR3 covers 15 residues. V dropped 8 bases and J dropped 5; count of bases not matched to a gene: 12. Germline loops: CDR1 MNHEY, CDR2 SMNVEV (reference sequence). CDR3 in amino acids: CASATPGQGGETQYF. For the CDR3, the DNA is TGTGCCAGCGCCACCCCGGGACAGGGAGGGGAGACCCAGTACTTC.

V and J are TRBV4-1 and TRBJ2-1; 11 nucleotides agree with TRBD2. Germline CDR1 MGHRA, CDR2 YSYEKL. V lost 4 bases and J lost 8; bases outside the gene matches: 10. This CDR3 has 16 amino acids. The DNA of the CDR3 is TGCGCCAGCAGCCTTTCCCCGGGACTAGCGGCGGATGAGCAGTTCTTC. This codes for CASSLSPGLAADEQFF.

This clone was found once. The rearrangement uses TRBV10-1 and TRBJ2-5, with 11 bases aligning to TRBD1. This CDR3 contains 15 residues. Germline trimming cut 2 bases from V and 3 bases from J; bases unmatched to any gene: 2. Germline V gene sequence: CDR1 WNHNN, CDR2 SYGVQD (reference sequence). Written as DNA, the CDR3 is TGCGCCAGCAGTGAGGGACAGGGGGCAGAAGAGACCCAGTACTTC. Amino acids: CASSEGQGAEETQYF.

The V and J genes are TRBV4-3 and TRBJ1-1; the match to TRBD1 covers 8 bases. V was clipped by 1 base and J by 5 bases; unmatched bases: 6. Germline CDR1 LGHNA, CDR2 YSLEER. The CDR3 has 15 residues. CDR3 region: CASSQAQGAWTEAFF. Here the CDR3 DNA reads TGCGCCAGCAGCCAAGCCCAGGGGGCATGGACTGAAGCTTTCTTT.

On this clone: Other DNA sequences within the sample encode an identical CDR3. The rearrangement joins TRBV5-6 to TRBJ1-1; D call uncertain. This CDR3 is 12 amino acids long. Germline values: CDR1 SGHDT, CDR2 YYEEEE. V shed 0 bases and J shed 8 bases, with 8 bases lying between them. Here the CDR3 DNA reads TGTGCCAGCAGCTTGGGTGGGCCAGAAGCTTTCTTT. Translation gives CASSLGGPEAFF.

V usage is TRBV27 and J usage is TRBJ2-5, with D possibly matching TRBD1 (5 bases). The germline V gene has CDR1 MNHEY and CDR2 SMNVEV (reference sequence). The V end lost 5 bases, the J end lost 3 bases, and 16 bases lay between the germline ends. The CDR3 sequence is 15 residues long. CDR3 loop: CASSPSWAGKETQYF. The CDR3 DNA follows: TGTGCCAGCAGTCCATCGTGGGCAGGGAAAGAGACCCAGTACTTC.

Details on this clone: Distinct nucleotide sequences in the sample also encode this CDR3. The V and J genes are TRBV5-6 and TRBJ2-7, with D maybe TRBD1 (6 bases). The CDR3 spans 13 residues. Germline CDR1 SGHDT, CDR2 YYEEEE. The ends were cut back, 1 base at V and 3 bases at J, with 8 bases in the middle. The DNA of the CDR3 is TGTGCCAGCAGCTTGTCAGGGGACTACGAGCAGTACTTC. As protein: CASSLSGDYEQYF.

This chain links TRBV27 with TRBJ2-1; TRBD2 agrees at 9 bases. CDR1 is MNHEY and CDR2 is SMNVEV in the germline V gene (reference sequence). V trimming: 10 bases; J trimming: 3 bases; junction bases outside the gene matches: 22. The CDR3 extends over 19 amino acids. The CDR3 nucleotides are TGTGCCACCACGAGGGGAGTAGCGGGAGAAGGTAGGCTCTACAATGAGCAGTTCTTC. Its protein product is CATTRGVAGEGRLYNEQFF.

V and J are TRBV4-3 and TRBJ1-6, with D maybe TRBD1 (5 bases). In germline, CDR1 is LGHNA, CDR2 YSLEER. V was shortened by 0 bases and J by 10 bases, with 10 bases between the two germline ends. This CDR3 is 14 amino acids long. The CDR3: CASSQDRVGSPLHF. As DNA, the CDR3 is TGCGCCAGCAGCCAAGACAGGGTAGGATCACCCCTCCACTTT.

As DNA, the CDR3 is TGTGCCAGCAGTGAAGCGGCCGGGACAGGATCCTACTCTGGAAACACCATATATTTT. This gives the protein CASSEAAGTGSYSGNTIYF. The V gene is TRBV6-1, the J gene TRBJ1-3; 8 bases are a match to TRBD1. Germline values: CDR1 MNHNS, CDR2 SASEGT. V lost 0 bases to trimming and J lost 0 bases; unmatched junction nucleotides: 10. The CDR3 has 19 residues.

The rearrangement links TRBV5-6 to TRBJ1-5, with no clear D. Germline V gene data show CDR1 as SGHDT and CDR2 as YYEEEE. The CDR3 runs 15 residues. With 1 base removed from V and 0 bases from J, the gap between germline ends came to 8 bases. The CDR3 loop reads CASSLSPDSNQPQHF. In DNA form, the CDR3 reads TGTGCCAGCAGCTTGTCCCCCGATAGCAATCAGCCCCAGCATTTT.

This chain links TRBV5-6 with TRBJ2-7, with unresolved D. This CDR3 has 14 amino acids. The V and J ends lost 0 bases and 5 bases respectively, with 12 bases between them. Germline V gives CDR1 SGHDT, CDR2 YYEEEE. DNA of the CDR3: TGTGCCAGCAGCTTGGCCGCGGCAGGCCACGAGCAGTACTTC. It codes for CASSLAAAGHEQYF.

The V gene is TRBV2, the J gene TRBJ2-2; D may correspond to TRBD1 or TRBD2 (5 bases each). Looked up from germline, CDR1 is SNHLY and CDR2 is FYNNEI. Trimming removed 1 base at V and 7 bases at J, with 10 bases between. This CDR3 spans 14 amino acids. CDR3 DNA: TGTGCCAGCAGTGAAGTAGGGGACGGCGGGGAGCTGTTTTTT. This sequence encodes CASSEVGDGGELFF.

The chain employs TRBV7-9 and TRBJ2-5; D is possibly TRBD2 (6 bases). Germline V gene lookup returns CDR1 SEHNR and CDR2 FQNEAQ (reference sequence). This CDR3 has 15 residues. Trimming pared 5 bases from V and 1 base from J, leaving 14 bases between. The CDR3 DNA sequence: TGTGCCAGCAGCCACCTGACTAGTGGCCAAGAGACCCAGTACTTC. It is translated as CASSHLTSGQETQYF.